These 32 T cell receptor beta chains originate from one sample sequenced in a study of OX40 agonist ivuxolimab in advanced cancers. Here immunoSEQ multiplex PCR was the method, and the copy in TCRdb shows in-frame clones only, minus some. The sample contains approximately 76,000 clones, about 92% of which appear only once. The specimen comprised CD4+ or CD8+ T cells sorted from blood, sampled in a trial of the OX40 agonist ivuxolimab. All receptors derive from an adult with an advanced solid tumor such as melanoma, head and neck, liver or kidney cancer.

The chain is built from TRBV4-1 and TRBJ2-7; D uncertain. This CDR3 spans 13 amino acids. V lost 2 bases and J 3 bases, leaving 8 bases between the germline ends. Germline CDR1 and CDR2: MGHRA and YSYEKL. CDR3 sequence: CASSQMTFYEQYF. DNA for the CDR3: TGCGCCAGCAGCCAAATGACCTTCTACGAGCAGTACTTC.

The chain recombines TRBV25-1 with TRBJ2-1; D is undetermined. Per the germline V gene, CDR1 is MGHDK and CDR2 is SYGVNS. The CDR3 is 14 residues long. V lost 5 bases, J lost 2 bases, and 10 bases lay in between. The CDR3 sequence is CASSPTWPYNEQFF. The CDR3 coding sequence is TGTGCCAGCAGTCCTACCTGGCCCTACAATGAGCAGTTCTTC.

The chain combines TRBV4-3 with TRBJ1-3; D gene ambiguous. The CDR3 totals 17 residues. CDR1 and CDR2 from the germline V gene are LGHNA and YSLEER. V was pared by 3 bases and J by 0 bases, with 15 bases between. The CDR3 nucleotides are TGCGCCAGCAGCCACCCCTCAGGACGCGGCTCTGGAAACACCATATATTTT. Amino acids: CASSHPSGRGSGNTIYF.

The chain is built from TRBV7-9 and TRBJ1-2, with TRBD1 identical over 8 bases. Germline CDR1 SEHNR, CDR2 FQNEAQ (reference sequence). Trimming at V came to 5 bases and at J to 4 bases, leaving 9 bases not matched to a gene. The CDR3 sequence is 15 residues long. Here the CDR3 DNA reads TGTGCCAGCAGCGTCTCGGACAGGGCATTCTATGGCTACACCTTC. It is translated as CASSVSDRAFYGYTF.

The chain uses TRBV13 and TRBJ2-1, with D perhaps TRBD2 (5 bases). V was pared by 5 bases and J by 0 bases, with 11 bases between. The CDR3 totals 15 residues. Per the germline V gene, CDR1 is PRHDT and CDR2 is FYEKMQ (reference sequence). CDR3 coding DNA: TGTGCCAGCAGCCTTGCTAGCTACTCCTACAATGAGCAGTTCTTC. Translated, it gives CASSLASYSYNEQFF. Based on the CDR3 plus reference TRBV13 and TRBJ2-1, the full variable domain is AAGVIQSPRHLIKEKRETATLKCYPIPRHDTVYWYQQGPGQDPQFLISFYEKMQSDKGSIPDRFSAQQFSDYHSELNMSSLELGDSALYFCASSLASYSYNEQFFGPGTRLTVL.

V is TRBV27 and J is TRBJ2-7; the D gene could be TRBD1 or TRBD2 (6 bases each). CDR3 length: 15 amino acids. Trimming pared 0 bases from V and 6 bases from J, leaving 15 bases between. Germline CDR1 reads MNHEY; CDR2 reads SMNVEV (reference sequence). The CDR3 DNA reads as TGTGCCAGCAGTTTATCCTTTGGGGGGCTGTCCGAGCAGTACTTC. As protein: CASSLSFGGLSEQYF.

V gene TRBV2 combines with J gene TRBJ1-1; no reliable D call. V was cut by 8 bases and J by 1 base, with 14 bases left in between. This CDR3 has 14 residues. Germline CDR1 SNHLY, CDR2 FYNNEI. The CDR3 DNA follows: TGTGCCAGCTTTATACCCTGGGAGAACACTGAAGCTTTCTTT. This gives the protein CASFIPWENTEAFF.

The chain joins TRBV2 to TRBJ2-7; TRBD2 might be the D (5 bases). This CDR3 region has 14 residues. The ends were cut back, 3 bases at V and 6 bases at J, with 15 bases in the middle. Germline V CDR1 and CDR2: SNHLY, FYNNEI. The CDR3 loop is CASSEGVGLAEQYF. CDR3 coding DNA: TGTGCCAGCAGTGAGGGAGTAGGTCTCGCCGAGCAGTACTTC.

The chain has TRBV5-1 and TRBJ2-7; D is undetermined. V lost 0 bases and J 0 bases, leaving 10 bases between the germline ends. CDR3 length: 15 residues. Germline CDR1 is SGHRS and CDR2 is YFSETQ. CDR3 nucleotides: TGCGCCAGCAGCTTGGCCCCGGTGAGCTCCTACGAGCAGTACTTC. It encodes CASSLAPVSSYEQYF.

This chain joins TRBV7-2 and TRBJ2-1, with TRBD2 as a possible D gene (6 bases). V lost 3 bases, J lost 5 bases, and 14 bases lay in between. The CDR3 length is 15 residues. Germline-derived CDR1 and CDR2 are SGHTA and FQGNSA. The CDR3 bases are TGTGCCAGCAGCTTTCGACTAGGGCTTGACAATGAGCAGTTCTTC. The encoded protein is CASSFRLGLDNEQFF.

The genes are TRBV5-6 and TRBJ2-5; D is uncertain. The germline V and J ends were trimmed by 3 bases and 3 bases, with 9 bases remaining between them. Germline loops: CDR1 SGHDT, CDR2 YYEEEE. This CDR3 is built from 13 residues. The CDR3 DNA reads TGTGCCAGCAGCTGGTCGTCGGAAGAGACCCAGTACTTC. Translated, it gives CASSWSSEETQYF.

J is TRBJ2-7 and V is TRBV18; 8 bases line up with TRBD2. CDR1 is KGHSH, CDR2 LQKENI, per germline. The CDR3 has 14 residues. V shed 3 bases and J 0 bases; nucleotides not matched to a gene: 1. CDR3 nucleotide sequence: TGTGCCAGCTCACCCCGGGGGGGCTCCTACGAGCAGTACTTC. Its translation is CASSPRGGSYEQYF.

The chain is built from TRBV9 and TRBJ2-7, with 9 bases identical to TRBD1. With V trimmed by 3 bases and J by 2 bases, 6 bases remained unmatched. The germline V gene has CDR1 SGDLS and CDR2 YYNGEE. The CDR3 contains 15 residues. The CDR3 loop is CASSATGGLTYEQYF. For the CDR3, the DNA is TGTGCCAGCAGCGCAACAGGGGGCCTTACCTACGAGCAGTACTTC.

This clone occurred once. The rearrangement joins TRBV4-1 to TRBJ2-7, with no clear D. Germline lookup yields CDR1 MGHRA and CDR2 YSYEKL. The ends were cut back, 4 bases at V and 0 bases at J, with 13 bases in the middle. The CDR3 is 15 residues long. The CDR3 here is CASSRIEQVSYEQYF. DNA of the CDR3: TGCGCCAGCAGCCGAATCGAGCAGGTCTCCTACGAGCAGTACTTC.

The genes are TRBV27 and TRBJ1-1; D is unresolved. Trimming took off 0 bases at V and 4 bases at J, with 12 bases between the two ends. This CDR3 region has 15 residues. CDR1 is MNHEY and CDR2 is SMNVEV in the germline V gene (reference sequence). The CDR3 here is CASSLSPLEGTEAFF. The DNA for the CDR3 is TGTGCCAGCAGTTTATCCCCCCTCGAGGGCACTGAAGCTTTCTTT.

V usage is TRBV9 and J usage is TRBJ2-2, with D perhaps TRBD1 (6 bases). The CDR3 consists of 18 residues. Germline values: CDR1 SGDLS, CDR2 YYNGEE. Trimming left V 0 bases short and J 0 bases short, with 15 bases between. The CDR3 sequence is CASSVAMGRTANTGELFF. Here the CDR3 DNA reads TGTGCCAGCAGCGTAGCTATGGGACGGACAGCGAACACCGGGGAGCTGTTTTTT.

This chain joins TRBV15 and TRBJ2-5, with TRBD1 matching 7 bases. After removal of 5 bases from V and 4 bases from J, the junction contained 10 bases not matched to a gene. From germline, CDR1 is LNHNV and CDR2 YYDKDF (reference sequence). The CDR3 spans 15 residues. This chain's CDR3 is CATSRRQGQIETQYF. In DNA form, the CDR3 reads TGTGCCACCAGCCGAAGACAGGGTCAGATAGAGACCCAGTACTTC.

The rearrangement uses TRBV27 and TRBJ1-1; the D is unclear. V gave up 4 bases and J gave up 0 bases, with 9 bases separating them. This CDR3 is 14 amino acids long. CDR1 and CDR2 (germline): MNHEY, SMNVEV (reference sequence). The CDR3 nucleotides are TGTGCCAGCAGTTCCCTTCAGCTGAACACTGAAGCTTTCTTT. It is translated as CASSSLQLNTEAFF.

This chain links TRBV5-6 with TRBJ1-1; D may be TRBD1 (6 bases). Germline V gene lookup returns CDR1 SGHDT and CDR2 YYEEEE. The length of the CDR3 is 15 residues. V dropped 4 bases and J dropped 1 base, with 14 bases sitting between them. CDR3 sequence reads: CASSLRGIGNTEAFF. In DNA form, the CDR3 reads TGTGCCAGCAGCCTCAGGGGAATCGGGAACACTGAAGCTTTCTTT.

V usage is TRBV5-1 and J usage is TRBJ1-1; 7 nucleotides match TRBD1. V shed 4 bases, J shed 3 bases, and the junction held 12 bases outside the gene matches. The CDR3 extends over 16 amino acids. CDR1 and CDR2 from the germline V gene are SGHRS and YFSETQ. This CDR3 is CASSPQGDASDTEAFF. The CDR3 bases are TGCGCCAGCAGCCCGCAGGGGGATGCTAGTGACACTGAAGCTTTCTTT.

The V gene is TRBV27, the J gene TRBJ2-3, with 9 nucleotides matching TRBD2. CDR1 is MNHEY and CDR2 is SMNVEV in the germline V gene (reference sequence). Losses at the gene ends were 5 bases for V and 2 bases for J; bases not matched to a gene: 8. The CDR3 has 16 residues. This CDR3 is CASSPLTSGLTDTQYF. The CDR3 DNA reads TGTGCCAGCAGTCCCTTGACTAGCGGACTCACAGATACGCAGTATTTT.

This chain connects TRBV19 to TRBJ1-5; no firm D call. The CDR3 runs to 16 residues. CDR1 is LNHDA and CDR2 is SQIVND in the germline V gene (reference sequence). V lost 3 bases and J 3 bases, leaving 15 bases between the germline ends. CDR3 region: CASSIEREEANQPQHF. Here the CDR3 DNA reads TGTGCCAGTAGTATTGAGAGGGAGGAGGCCAATCAGCCCCAGCATTTT. Filled out from reference TRBV19 and TRBJ1-5, the complete variable domain reads DGGITQSPKYLFRKEGQNVTLSCEQNLNHDAMYWYRQDPGQGLRLIYYSQIVNDFQKGDIAEGYSVSREKKESFPLTVTSAQKNPTAFYLCASSIEREEANQPQHFGDGTRLSIL.

The chain uses TRBV27 and TRBJ2-5; D uncertain. The V gene lost 9 bases and the J gene lost 1 base, with 15 bases spanning the gap. The CDR3 loop spans 14 amino acids. Germline lookup yields CDR1 MNHEY and CDR2 SMNVEV (reference sequence). CDR3 amino acids: CASSTLGIQETQYF. The CDR3 bases are TGTGCCAGTTCGACTCTAGGTATCCAAGAGACCCAGTACTTC.

The chain carries TRBV4-3 and TRBJ2-7; no clear D. This CDR3 is 13 amino acids long. Trimming took 1 base from V and 0 from J, leaving 4 bases between them. Looked up from germline, CDR1 is LGHNA and CDR2 is YSLEER. Here the CDR3 DNA reads TGCGCCAGCAGCCAAGGGTTCTCCTACGAGCAGTACTTC. Translating it yields CASSQGFSYEQYF.

The chain carries TRBV6-6 and TRBJ2-1; D is perhaps TRBD1 (6 bases). Germline CDR1 is MNHNY and CDR2 is SVGAGI (reference sequence). The CDR3 has 13 amino acids. V dropped 6 bases and J dropped 6 bases, with 12 bases sitting between them. The CDR3 spells CASSFQGPNEQFF. The DNA of the CDR3 is TGTGCCAGCAGCTTCCAGGGGCCCAATGAGCAGTTCTTC.

The gene calls are TRBV11-2 and TRBJ2-3; D is uncertain. This CDR3 is built from 10 residues. The germline V gene encodes CDR1 SGHAT and CDR2 FQNNGV. Between the trimmed V and J ends, which lost 5 bases and 6 bases, there was a span of 3 bases. CDR3 sequence: CASSLDTQYF. The CDR3 coding sequence is TGTGCCAGCAGCCTTGATACGCAGTATTTT.

This sequence joins TRBV27 and TRBJ2-7, with 8 bases aligning to TRBD1. V lost 9 bases to trimming and J lost 3 bases; unmatched junction nucleotides: 22. The CDR3 totals 18 residues. The germline CDR1 and CDR2 sequences are MNHEY and SMNVEV (reference sequence). CDR3 region: CARWIWTGRLEYFYEQYF. CDR3 nucleotides: TGTGCCAGGTGGATCTGGACAGGGCGCCTCGAATACTTCTACGAGCAGTACTTC.

This chain connects TRBV11-2 to TRBJ2-1, with 7 bases identical to TRBD2. The CDR3 loop spans 11 amino acids. Germline V CDR1 and CDR2: SGHAT, FQNNGV. The J segment lost 10 bases and the V segment lost 7 bases, leaving 4 bases of the junction unmatched. This chain's CDR3 is CASTQGLEQFF. In DNA form, the CDR3 reads TGTGCCAGCACCCAGGGACTAGAGCAGTTCTTC.

This clone appeared a single time. The genes are TRBV7-9 and TRBJ2-1; 9 bases match TRBD2. CDR1 is SEHNR, CDR2 FQNEAQ, per germline (reference sequence). CDR3 length: 18 residues. V dropped 3 bases and J dropped 4; count of bases not matched to a gene: 13. CDR3 protein: CASSFRTSERPPYNEQFF. Written as DNA, the CDR3 is TGTGCCAGCAGCTTCCGGACTAGCGAAAGGCCCCCTTACAATGAGCAGTTCTTC.

The rearrangement uses TRBV19 and TRBJ1-2; D unclear. The germline V gene has CDR1 LNHDA and CDR2 SQIVND (reference sequence). This CDR3 region has 12 residues. V lost 8 bases to trimming and J lost 4 bases, with 11 bases between them. The DNA of the CDR3 is TGTGCCAGTGATCTGGGGAGCTATGGCTACACCTTC. Translating gives CASDLGSYGYTF.

The chain recombines TRBV7-3 with TRBJ2-2; D may correspond to TRBD1 or TRBD2 (5 bases each). There are 15 residues in the CDR3. V was pared by 6 bases and J by 3 bases, with 14 bases between. Germline V gives CDR1 SGHTA, CDR2 FQGTGA. The CDR3 reads CASRRGTEDTGELFF. The DNA for the CDR3 is TGTGCCAGCAGGAGAGGGACCGAGGACACCGGGGAGCTGTTTTTT.

The chain couples TRBV7-8 to TRBJ1-4; TRBD1 aligns across 11 bases. With V trimmed by 8 bases and J by 1 base, 9 bases remained unmatched. Germline values: CDR1 SGHVS, CDR2 FQNEAQ. The CDR3 is 17 amino acids. In nucleotides, the CDR3 is TGTGCCAGCGGACCCGGGACAGGGGGTTTAACTAATGAAAAACTGTTTTTT. Protein product: CASGPGTGGLTNEKLFF. The full variable domain, in which reference TRBV7-8 and TRBJ1-4 provide the parts outside the CDR3, is GAGVSQSPRYKVAKRGQDVALRCDPISGHVSLFWYQQALGQGPEFLTYFQNEAQLDKSGLPSDRFFAERPEGSVSTLKIQRTQQEDSAVYLCASGPGTGGLTNEKLFFGSGTQLSVL.